The 26 T cell receptor beta chains given below trace back to one sample, sequenced in a study of beta chain features in type 1 diabetes. These receptors' targets are unknown. Expressed TCRB transcripts were sequenced because the entire RNA isolate underwent reverse transcription. Using immunoSEQ multiplex PCR, the repertoire was profiled, and TCRdb retains in-frame clones only, with some absent. The data hold tens of thousands of clones, with under 55% observed a single time. Study-level points and caveats: People with Type 1 diabetes carried modestly yet significantly shorter TCRB CDR3s in all four CD4+ subsets.

The sequencing input was Tregs from blood. These receptors all stem from a man aged 25-45 years with type 1 diabetes.

In this sample, this clone turned up a few times. This rearrangement joins TRBV6-5 to TRBJ1-1, with TRBD1 as a possible D gene (5 bases). Germline V gene data show CDR1 as MNHEY and CDR2 as SVGAGI. This CDR3 is built from 12 residues. Trimming left V 5 bases short and J 11 bases short, with 15 bases between. The DNA of the CDR3 is TGTGCCAGCAGTACACAGGAGGGGCGGGCTTTCTTT. Encoded protein: CASSTQEGRAFF.

J is TRBJ1-5 and V is TRBV18, with D uncertain. Trimming shortened V by 3 bases and J by 3 bases, and 6 bases separated the two germline ends. The germline V gene has CDR1 KGHSH and CDR2 LQKENI. The CDR3 is 13 amino acids. CDR3 protein: CASSPGDNQPQHF. CDR3 nucleotides: TGTGCCAGCTCACCCGGGGACAATCAGCCCCAGCATTTT.

V is TRBV11-2 and J is TRBJ2-1; TRBD1 agrees at 10 bases. The CDR3 totals 14 residues. V was pared by 3 bases and J by 9 bases, with 5 bases of the junction left unmatched. CDR1 and CDR2 from the germline V gene are SGHAT and FQNNGV. CDR3 sequence reads: CASSLRQGAGEQFF. The CDR3 DNA sequence: TGTGCCAGCAGCTTGAGACAGGGGGCCGGTGAGCAGTTCTTC.

This clone showed up just once. The rearrangement uses TRBV5-1 and TRBJ2-7; 9 bases are shared with TRBD1. Germline V gene sequence: CDR1 SGHRS, CDR2 YFSETQ. The CDR3 is made up of 14 amino acids. The V and J ends lost 3 bases and 1 base, in that order; junction bases with no gene match: 2. The CDR3 sequence: CASSSTGGSYEQYF. CDR3 nucleotide sequence: TGCGCCAGCAGCTCGACAGGGGGATCCTACGAGCAGTACTTC.

The chain couples TRBV6-6 to TRBJ1-5; D is undetermined. V gave up 5 bases and J gave up 0 bases, with 5 bases separating them. CDR1 is MNHNY, CDR2 SVGAGI, per germline (reference sequence). This CDR3 has 13 amino acids. The CDR3 DNA sequence: TGTGCCAGCAGTCCAAATAGCAATCAGCCCCAGCATTTT. Protein sequence: CASSPNSNQPQHF.

The gene calls are TRBV10-3 and TRBJ2-1, with 8 bases lining up with TRBD2. Germline trimming cut 2 bases from V and 7 bases from J; bases unmatched to any gene: 10. This CDR3 is built from 16 residues. Germline V gene lookup returns CDR1 ENHRY and CDR2 SYGVKD. Here the CDR3 reads CAISEHGGGGKNEQFF. In DNA form, the CDR3 reads TGTGCCATCAGTGAGCACGGGGGGGGCGGTAAGAATGAGCAGTTCTTC.

V gene TRBV7-3 combines with J gene TRBJ1-2; TRBD1 might be the D (5 bases). This CDR3 comprises 13 residues. Germline V gives CDR1 SGHTA, CDR2 FQGTGA. Between the trimmed V and J ends, which lost 5 bases and 5 bases, there was a span of 12 bases. This CDR3 reads CASSLDGGYGYTF. CDR3 coding DNA: TGTGCCAGCAGCCTCGACGGGGGGTATGGCTACACCTTC.

This clone was detected only a few times. The J gene is TRBJ1-5, the V gene TRBV4-2; 7 bases match TRBD1. Germline CDR1 LGHNA, CDR2 YNFKEQ. This CDR3 has 15 residues. J was trimmed by 6 bases and V by 4 bases; bases with no gene match: 9. CDR3 sequence (DNA): TGTGCCAGCAGCCCCCTCGGGCAGGGGGGTCAGCCCCAGCATTTT. Amino acid sequence: CASSPLGQGGQPQHF.

This chain joins TRBV25-1 and TRBJ2-3, with 7 bases identical to TRBD2. Germline lookup yields CDR1 MGHDK and CDR2 SYGVNS. This CDR3 has 16 residues. Trimming removed 6 bases from V and 2 bases from J; junction bases left unmatched: 11. This chain's CDR3 is CASSLQVSGITDTQYF. CDR3 in DNA: TGTGCCAGCAGCCTGCAAGTAAGCGGGATCACAGATACGCAGTATTTT.

This clone occurred a few times. The CDR3 reads CASSFQALTNEKLFF. CDR3 DNA: TGTGCCAGCAGCTTCCAGGCCTTAACTAATGAAAAACTGTTTTTT. The chain joins TRBV7-2 to TRBJ1-4; D call uncertain. Trimming pared 3 bases from V and 1 base from J, leaving 9 bases between. The CDR3 totals 15 residues. From germline, CDR1 is SGHTA and CDR2 FQGNSA. The full variable domain, in which reference TRBV7-2 and TRBJ1-4 provide the parts outside the CDR3, is GAGVSQSPSNKVTEKGKDVELRCDPISGHTALYWYRQSLGQGLEFLIYFQGNSAPDKSGLPSDRFSAERTGGSVSTLTIQRTQQEDSAVYLCASSFQALTNEKLFFGSGTQLSVL.

The chain links TRBV28 to TRBJ1-3, with D possibly TRBD1 on 6 matching bases. This CDR3 is 14 amino acids long. V lost 9 bases and J lost 2, with 14 bases in between. Germline CDR1 and CDR2: MDHEN and SYDVKM. The CDR3 nucleotides are TGTGCCAGTACCACAGGGACTACTGGAAACACCATATATTTT. Residues: CASTTGTTGNTIYF. Using reference TRBV28 and TRBJ1-3 for the parts outside the CDR3, the full variable domain is DVKVTQSSRYLVKRTGEKVFLECVQDMDHENMFWYRQDPGLGLRLIYFSYDVKMKEKGDIPEGYSVSREKKERFSLILESASTNQTSMYLCASTTGTTGNTIYFGEGSWLTVV.

The genes are TRBV6-5 and TRBJ2-1; TRBD2 matches 9 bases. Germline-derived CDR1 and CDR2 are MNHEY and SVGAGI. The CDR3 runs 14 residues. The trim removed 5 bases at V and 9 bases at J, leaving 8 bases unmatched. CDR3 amino acids: CASSRTTTSGEQFF. Here the CDR3 DNA reads TGTGCCAGCAGTCGGACGACGACTAGCGGTGAGCAGTTCTTC.

The chain uses TRBV28 and TRBJ2-1, with D perhaps TRBD2 (6 bases). Germline loops: CDR1 MDHEN, CDR2 SYDVKM. Trimming took 6 bases from V and 5 from J, leaving 17 bases between them. There are 15 residues in the CDR3. This CDR3 is CASSLSGGPHNEQFF. CDR3 nucleotides: TGTGCCAGCAGCCTTAGCGGAGGCCCCCACAATGAGCAGTTCTTC.

The CDR3 loop reads CASNTLGAGLAKNIQYF. CDR3 nucleotides: TGTGCCAGCAACACCCTGGGAGCGGGCCTAGCCAAAAACATTCAGTACTTC. The chain recombines TRBV28 with TRBJ2-4; possible D gene TRBD2, 6 bases. V was trimmed by 7 bases and J by 0 bases, leaving 19 bases between them. The CDR3 sequence is 17 residues long. Per germline, CDR1 MDHEN and CDR2 SYDVKM.

The genes are TRBV6-1 and TRBJ2-7; 10 bases agree with TRBD1. CDR3 length: 15 residues. Germline-derived CDR1 and CDR2 are MNHNS and SASEGT. Trimming removed 3 bases from V and 2 bases from J; junction bases left unmatched: 4. Written as DNA, the CDR3 is TGTGCCAGCAGTGACCGGACAGGGGGGACCTACGAGCAGTACTTC. It is translated as CASSDRTGGTYEQYF.

The CDR3 sequence: CASSWGTGVGYTF. The CDR3 DNA reads TGCGCCAGCAGCTGGGGGACAGGGGTCGGCTACACCTTC. The chain combines TRBV5-1 with TRBJ1-2; TRBD1 matches at 10 bases. Germline trimming cut 3 bases from V and 8 bases from J; bases unmatched to any gene: 4. Germline CDR1 and CDR2: SGHRS and YFSETQ. This CDR3 has 13 residues.

This clone was observed a few times. V usage is TRBV19 and J usage is TRBJ2-5, with a possible D match to TRBD1 (6 bases). The CDR3 has 13 amino acids. V lost 9 bases, J lost 0 bases, and 11 bases lay in between. In germline, CDR1 is LNHDA, CDR2 SQIVND (reference sequence). CDR3 sequence: CASRRQDQETQYF. CDR3 nucleotide sequence: TGTGCCAGCCGGAGACAGGACCAAGAGACCCAGTACTTC. The whole variable domain, filled in from reference TRBV19 and TRBJ2-5, reads DGGITQSPKYLFRKEGQNVTLSCEQNLNHDAMYWYRQDPGQGLRLIYYSQIVNDFQKGDIAEGYSVSREKKESFPLTVTSAQKNPTAFYLCASRRQDQETQYFGPGTRLLVL.

This clone was detected a few times. The rearrangement links TRBV29-1 to TRBJ2-1; TRBD2 matches 8 bases. The ends lost 4 bases at V and 8 bases at J; junction bases unmatched: 7. Germline V gene lookup returns CDR1 SQVTM and CDR2 ANQGSEA. The CDR3 length is 13 residues. The CDR3 nucleotides read TGCAGCGTTGCCGGTAGCGGGATTGATGAGCAGTTCTTC. Encoded protein: CSVAGSGIDEQFF.

The V call is TRBV28, the J call TRBJ2-1; the match to TRBD2 covers 11 bases. The CDR3 consists of 14 residues. V shed 1 base and J 12 bases; nucleotides not matched to a gene: 5. Germline values: CDR1 MDHEN, CDR2 SYDVKM. CDR3 sequence (DNA): TGTGCCAGCAGTTTATTGACTAGCGGGATGGCGCAGTTCTTC. Its translation: CASSLLTSGMAQFF.

J is TRBJ2-2 and V is TRBV7-3; a possible D gene is TRBD1 (6 bases). Deletions cut 2 bases from V and 5 bases from J, with 15 bases between. The CDR3 covers 16 residues. Germline CDR1 is SGHTA and CDR2 is FQGTGA. CDR3 nucleotide sequence: TGTGCCAGCAGCTTATCCAGGGGCGCTGGAACCGGGGAGCTGTTTTTT. This codes for CASSLSRGAGTGELFF.

Only a few counts were recorded for this clone. The genes are TRBV5-8 and TRBJ1-1; D ambiguous. V lost 3 bases and J 9 bases, leaving 12 bases between the germline ends. Per the germline V gene, CDR1 is SGHTS and CDR2 is YDEGEE. There are 12 residues in the CDR3. As DNA, the CDR3 is TGTGCCAGCAGCTCGAGACGGGTTAAAGCTTTCTTT. Its translation: CASSSRRVKAFF. Full variable domain (remainder filled in from reference TRBV5-8 and TRBJ1-1): EAGVTQSPTHLIKTRGQQATLRCSPISGHTSVYWYQQALGLGLQFLLWYDEGEERNRGNFPPRFSGRQFPNYSSELNVNALELEDSALYLCASSSRRVKAFFGQGTRLTVV.

Only a few counts were recorded for this clone. The chain uses TRBV28 and TRBJ1-2; a weak D match, TRBD1 (5 bases). This CDR3 has 14 amino acids. Germline V gives CDR1 MDHEN, CDR2 SYDVKM. Trimming removed 11 bases at V and 0 bases at J, with 16 bases between. The CDR3 DNA reads TGTGCCGGGGGGGGAGCCCCCCCTAACTATGGCTACACCTTC. Translating gives CAGGGAPPNYGYTF.

This clone was counted between two and nine times. The rearrangement links TRBV5-1 to TRBJ2-3; D is perhaps TRBD2 (6 bases). Between the trimmed V and J ends, which lost 0 bases and 1 base, there was a span of 12 bases. The CDR3 sequence is 16 residues long. Germline CDR1 and CDR2: SGHRS and YFSETQ. The CDR3 bases are TGCGCCAGCAGCTTGGTGGGACTGGGGGGCACAGATACGCAGTATTTT. Protein sequence: CASSLVGLGGTDTQYF.

V and J are TRBV10-3 and TRBJ1-3, with TRBD1 identical over 10 bases. Germline V gives CDR1 ENHRY, CDR2 SYGVKD. The length of the CDR3 is 16 residues. V lost 6 bases, J lost 0 bases, and 5 bases stayed unmatched. The chain's CDR3 is CAISRQGANSGNTIYF. The DNA for the CDR3 is TGTGCCATCAGCAGACAGGGGGCCAACTCTGGAAACACCATATATTTT.

The CDR3 loop reads CASSPGSVNTGELFF. CDR3 DNA: TGTGCCAGCAGTCCGGGATCAGTCAACACCGGGGAGCTGTTTTTT. This rearrangement joins TRBV28 to TRBJ2-2; maybe TRBD2 (5 bases). CDR3 length: 15 amino acids. Per the germline V gene, CDR1 is MDHEN and CDR2 is SYDVKM. With 5 bases removed from V and 2 bases from J, the gap between germline ends came to 12 bases.

The chain is built from TRBV7-2 and TRBJ1-3; D not resolved. There are 12 residues in the CDR3. Germline V gene sequence: CDR1 SGHTA, CDR2 FQGNSA. Trimming shortened V by 5 bases and J by 5 bases, and 7 bases separated the two germline ends. The CDR3 sequence is CASSIDRNTIYF. CDR3 nucleotides: TGTGCCAGCAGCATCGACAGAAACACCATATATTTT. The entire variable domain, with the rest obtained from reference TRBV7-2 and TRBJ1-3, is as follows: GAGVSQSPSNKVTEKGKDVELRCDPISGHTALYWYRQSLGQGLEFLIYFQGNSAPDKSGLPSDRFSAERTGGSVSTLTIQRTQQEDSAVYLCASSIDRNTIYFGEGSWLTVV.